This TCR beta chain was identified in a study of response to subunit inactivated influenza vaccine. This clonotype was seen at least ten times. TCRdb fed the RT-PCR reads into MiXCR, producing one record per CDR3 protein. This sample has hundreds of thousands of distinct CDR3 sequences, with roughly 14% found just once. With V trimmed by 6 bases and J by 5 bases, 9 bases remained unmatched. Per the germline V gene, CDR1 is SGHDT and CDR2 is YYEEEE. CDR3 size: 15 residues. The sample in question was PBMCs from blood, obtained around two weeks before vaccination. This chain joins TRBV5-6 and TRBJ2-3, with 10 bases identical to TRBD2. The receptor was isolated from a middle-aged man who received an inactivated influenza vaccine. Here the CDR3 reads CASTVGLAAEDTQYF. In DNA, the CDR3 is TGTGCCAGCACCGTAGGACTAGCGGCAGAAGATACGCAGTATTTT. The variable domain in full, completed from reference TRBV5-6 and TRBJ2-3, reads DAGVTQSPTHLIKTRGQQVTLRCSPKSGHDTVSWYQQALGQGPQFIFQYYEEEERQRGNFPDRFSGHQFPNYSSELNVNALLLGDSALYLCASTVGLAAEDTQYFGPGTRLTVL.